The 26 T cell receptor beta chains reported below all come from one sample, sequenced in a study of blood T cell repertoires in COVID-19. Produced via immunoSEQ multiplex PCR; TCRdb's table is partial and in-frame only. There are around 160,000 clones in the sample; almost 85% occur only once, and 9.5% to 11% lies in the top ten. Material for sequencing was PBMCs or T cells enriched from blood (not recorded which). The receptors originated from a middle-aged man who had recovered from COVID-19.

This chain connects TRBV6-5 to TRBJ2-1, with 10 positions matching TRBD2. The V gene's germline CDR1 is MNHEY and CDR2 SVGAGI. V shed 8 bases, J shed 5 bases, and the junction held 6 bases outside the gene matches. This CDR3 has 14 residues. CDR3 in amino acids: CASSSGSRNNEQFF. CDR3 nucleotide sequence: TGTGCCAGCTCTAGCGGGAGTCGGAACAATGAGCAGTTCTTC.

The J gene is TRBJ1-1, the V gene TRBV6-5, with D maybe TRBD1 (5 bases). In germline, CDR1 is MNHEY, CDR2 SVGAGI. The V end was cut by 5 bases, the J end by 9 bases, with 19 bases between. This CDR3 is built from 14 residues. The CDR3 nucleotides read TGTGCCAGCAGTCGAGCCCAGGGCGGAGGGAAAGCTTTCTTT. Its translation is CASSRAQGGGKAFF.

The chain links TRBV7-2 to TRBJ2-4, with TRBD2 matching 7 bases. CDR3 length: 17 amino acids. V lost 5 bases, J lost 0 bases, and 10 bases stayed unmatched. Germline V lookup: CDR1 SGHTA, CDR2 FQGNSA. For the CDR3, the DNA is TGTGCCAGCAGCCTGGGGGAGGGCCGAGCAGCCAAAAACATTCAGTACTTC. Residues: CASSLGEGRAAKNIQYF.

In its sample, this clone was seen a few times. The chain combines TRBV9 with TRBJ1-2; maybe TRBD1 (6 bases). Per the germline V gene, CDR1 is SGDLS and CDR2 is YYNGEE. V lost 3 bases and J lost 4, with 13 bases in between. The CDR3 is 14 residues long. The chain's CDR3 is CASSAQGRSYGYTF. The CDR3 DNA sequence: TGTGCCAGCAGCGCACAGGGTAGATCCTATGGCTACACCTTC.

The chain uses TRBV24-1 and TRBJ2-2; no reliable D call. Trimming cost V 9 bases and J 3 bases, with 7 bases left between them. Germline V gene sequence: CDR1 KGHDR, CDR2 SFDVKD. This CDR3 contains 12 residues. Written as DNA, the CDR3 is TGTGCCACCGGGCGATACACCGGGGAGCTGTTTTTT. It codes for CATGRYTGELFF.

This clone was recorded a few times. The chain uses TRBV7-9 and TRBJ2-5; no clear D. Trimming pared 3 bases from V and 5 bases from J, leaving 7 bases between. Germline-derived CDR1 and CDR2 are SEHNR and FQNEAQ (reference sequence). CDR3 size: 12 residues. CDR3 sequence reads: CASSLEQETQYF. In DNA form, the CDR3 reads TGTGCCAGCAGCTTGGAGCAGGAGACCCAGTACTTC.

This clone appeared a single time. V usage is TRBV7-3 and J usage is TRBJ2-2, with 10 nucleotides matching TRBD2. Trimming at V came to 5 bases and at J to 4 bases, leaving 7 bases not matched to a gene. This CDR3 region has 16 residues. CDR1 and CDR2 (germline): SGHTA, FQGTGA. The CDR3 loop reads CASSHRTSGPTGELFF. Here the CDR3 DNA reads TGTGCCAGCAGCCACCGGACTAGCGGCCCCACCGGGGAGCTGTTTTTT.

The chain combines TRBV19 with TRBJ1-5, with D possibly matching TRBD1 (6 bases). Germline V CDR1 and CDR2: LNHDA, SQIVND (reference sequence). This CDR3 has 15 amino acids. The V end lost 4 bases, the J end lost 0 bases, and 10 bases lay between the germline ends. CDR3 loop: CASSKQGFSNQPQHF. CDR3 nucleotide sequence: TGTGCCAGTAGTAAACAGGGATTTAGCAATCAGCCCCAGCATTTT.

The chain's CDR3 is CASSLREATEAFF. DNA of the CDR3: TGTGCCAGCAGTCTCAGGGAGGCCACTGAAGCTTTCTTT. The chain has TRBV25-1 and TRBJ1-1, with D possibly matching TRBD1 (5 bases). Trimming removed 5 bases from V and 4 bases from J, with 11 bases in between. This CDR3 comprises 13 residues. Germline CDR1 reads MGHDK; CDR2 reads SYGVNS.

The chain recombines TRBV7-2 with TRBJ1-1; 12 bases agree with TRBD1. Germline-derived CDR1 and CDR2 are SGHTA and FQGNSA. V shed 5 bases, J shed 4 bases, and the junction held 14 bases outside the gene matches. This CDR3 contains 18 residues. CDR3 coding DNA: TGTGCCAGCAGCCTATTCCCCGGGACAGGGGGCGCGGGCACTGAAGCTTTCTTT. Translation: CASSLFPGTGGAGTEAFF.

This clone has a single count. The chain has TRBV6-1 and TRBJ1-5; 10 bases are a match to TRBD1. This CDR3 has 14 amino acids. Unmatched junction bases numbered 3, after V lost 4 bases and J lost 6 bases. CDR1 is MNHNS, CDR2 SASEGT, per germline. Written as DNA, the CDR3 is TGTGCCAGCAGTGGACAGGGGGCGGGTCAGCCCCAGCATTTT. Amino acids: CASSGQGAGQPQHF.

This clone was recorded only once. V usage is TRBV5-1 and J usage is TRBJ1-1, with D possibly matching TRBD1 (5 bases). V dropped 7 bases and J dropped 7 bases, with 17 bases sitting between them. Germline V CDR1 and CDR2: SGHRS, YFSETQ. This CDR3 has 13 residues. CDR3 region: CASASSRGLEAFF. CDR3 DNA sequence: TGCGCCAGCGCTTCCTCGAGGGGACTTGAAGCTTTCTTT.

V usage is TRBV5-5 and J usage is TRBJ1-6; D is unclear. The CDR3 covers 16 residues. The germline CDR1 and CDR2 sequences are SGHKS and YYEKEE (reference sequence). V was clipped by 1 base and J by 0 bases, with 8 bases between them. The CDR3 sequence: CASSLPLNSYNSPLHF. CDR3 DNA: TGTGCCAGCAGCTTGCCCCTAAACTCCTATAATTCACCCCTCCACTTT.

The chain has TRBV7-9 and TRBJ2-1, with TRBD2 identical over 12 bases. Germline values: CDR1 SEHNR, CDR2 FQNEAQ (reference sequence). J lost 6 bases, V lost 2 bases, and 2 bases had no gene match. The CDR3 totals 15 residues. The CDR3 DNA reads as TGTGCCAGCAGCTTACTAGCGGGAGGGATCAATGAGCAGTTCTTC. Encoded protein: CASSLLAGGINEQFF.

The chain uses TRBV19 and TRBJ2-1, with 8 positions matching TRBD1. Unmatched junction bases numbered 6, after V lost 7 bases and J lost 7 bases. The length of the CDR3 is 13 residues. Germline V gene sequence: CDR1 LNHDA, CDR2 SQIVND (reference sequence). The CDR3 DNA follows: TGTGCCAGTACCCCGGACAGGGTAAATGAGCAGTTCTTC. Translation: CASTPDRVNEQFF.

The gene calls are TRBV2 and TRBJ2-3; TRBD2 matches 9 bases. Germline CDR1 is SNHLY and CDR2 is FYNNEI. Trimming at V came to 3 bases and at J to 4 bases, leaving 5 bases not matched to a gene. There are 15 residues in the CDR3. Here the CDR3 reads CASSDGGGGADTQYF. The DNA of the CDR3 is TGTGCCAGCAGTGATGGGGGCGGGGGGGCAGATACGCAGTATTTT.

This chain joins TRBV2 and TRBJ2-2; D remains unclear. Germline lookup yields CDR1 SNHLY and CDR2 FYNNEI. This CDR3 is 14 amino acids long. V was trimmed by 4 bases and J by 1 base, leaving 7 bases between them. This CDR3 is CASSGQLNTGELFF. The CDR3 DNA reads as TGTGCCAGCAGTGGACAATTGAACACCGGGGAGCTGTTTTTT.

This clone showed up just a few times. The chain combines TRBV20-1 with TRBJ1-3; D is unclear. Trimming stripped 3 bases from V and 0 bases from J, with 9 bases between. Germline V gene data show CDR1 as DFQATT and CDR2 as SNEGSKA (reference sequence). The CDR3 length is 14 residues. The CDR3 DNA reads TGCAGTGCTAGTGGCCACTACTCTGGAAACACCATATATTTT. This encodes CSASGHYSGNTIYF.

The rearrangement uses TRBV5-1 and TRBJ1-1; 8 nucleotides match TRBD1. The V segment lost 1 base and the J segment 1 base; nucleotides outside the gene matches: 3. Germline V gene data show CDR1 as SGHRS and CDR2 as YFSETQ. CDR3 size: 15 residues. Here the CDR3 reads CASSLSGGRNTEAFF. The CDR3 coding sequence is TGCGCCAGCAGCTTGTCAGGGGGCAGGAACACTGAAGCTTTCTTT. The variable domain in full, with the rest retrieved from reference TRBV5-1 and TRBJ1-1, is KAGVTQTPRYLIKTRGQQVTLSCSPISGHRSVSWYQQTPGQGLQFLFEYFSETQRNKGNFPGRFSGRQFSNSRSEMNVSTLELGDSALYLCASSLSGGRNTEAFFGQGTRLTVV.

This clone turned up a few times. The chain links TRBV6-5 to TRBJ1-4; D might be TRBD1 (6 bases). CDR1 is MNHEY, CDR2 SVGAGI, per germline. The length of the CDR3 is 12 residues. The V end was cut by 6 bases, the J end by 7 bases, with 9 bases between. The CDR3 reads CASRQGIEKLFF. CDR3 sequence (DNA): TGTGCCAGCAGGCAGGGGATTGAAAAACTGTTTTTT.

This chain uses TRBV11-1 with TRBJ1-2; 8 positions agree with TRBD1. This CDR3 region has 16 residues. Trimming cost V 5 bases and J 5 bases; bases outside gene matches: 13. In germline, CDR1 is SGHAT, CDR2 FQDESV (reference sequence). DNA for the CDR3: TGTGCCAGCAGCCCGGACAGGGCGATCGCCCTATATGGCTACACCTTC. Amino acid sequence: CASSPDRAIALYGYTF.

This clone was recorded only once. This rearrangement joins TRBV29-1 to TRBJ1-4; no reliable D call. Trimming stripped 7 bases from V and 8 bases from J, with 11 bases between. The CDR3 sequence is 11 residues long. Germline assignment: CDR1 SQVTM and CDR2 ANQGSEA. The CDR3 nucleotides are TGCAGCGCCCGGGAGCGAGAAAAACTGTTTTTT. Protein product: CSAREREKLFF.

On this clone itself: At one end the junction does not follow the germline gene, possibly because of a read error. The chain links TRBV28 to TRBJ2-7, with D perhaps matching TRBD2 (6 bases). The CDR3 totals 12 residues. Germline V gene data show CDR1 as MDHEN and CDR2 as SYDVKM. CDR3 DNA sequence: TGTGCCAGCAGCCTAGCGCAGGGTAGCGGCTTCTTC. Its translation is CASSLAQGSGFF. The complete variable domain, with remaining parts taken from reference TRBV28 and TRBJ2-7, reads DVKVTQSSRYLVKRTGEKVFLECVQDMDHENMFWYRQDPGLGLRLIYFSYDVKMKEKGDIPEGYSVSREKKERFSLILESASTNQTSMYLCASSLAQGSGFFGPGTRLTVT.

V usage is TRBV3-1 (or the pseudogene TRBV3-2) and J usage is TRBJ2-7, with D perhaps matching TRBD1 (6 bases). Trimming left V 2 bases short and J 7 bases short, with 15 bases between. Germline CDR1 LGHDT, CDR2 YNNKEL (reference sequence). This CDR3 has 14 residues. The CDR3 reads CASSQRTATGEQYF. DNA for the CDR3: TGTGCCAGCAGCCAAAGGACAGCAACGGGGGAGCAGTACTTC.

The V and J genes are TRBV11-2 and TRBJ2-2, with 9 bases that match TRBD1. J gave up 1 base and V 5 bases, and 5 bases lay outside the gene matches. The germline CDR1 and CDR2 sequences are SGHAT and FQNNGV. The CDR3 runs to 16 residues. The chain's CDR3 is CASSTGDRVNTGELFF. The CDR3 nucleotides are TGTGCCAGCAGCACCGGGGACAGGGTGAACACCGGGGAGCTGTTTTTT.

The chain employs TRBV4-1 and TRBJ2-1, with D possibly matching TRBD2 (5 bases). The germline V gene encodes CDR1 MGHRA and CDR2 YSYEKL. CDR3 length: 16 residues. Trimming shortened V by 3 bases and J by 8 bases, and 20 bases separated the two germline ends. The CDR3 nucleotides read TGCGCCAGCAGCCAGGCCGACTCCCCGGGGAATGATGAGCAGTTCTTC. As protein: CASSQADSPGNDEQFF.